One and the same sample provided the 12 T cell receptor beta chains below, sequenced in a study of shared clonotypes between healthy human individuals. CD45RO-negative CD8 cells positively selected for CCR7 made up the naive population, which excluded terminally differentiated effector memory CD45RA+ cells. Profiled with immunoSEQ multiplex PCR; TCRdb holds only in-frame clones, not every one. The profile covers around 550,000 clones, with about 95% appearing a single time and about 0.11% taken by the ten largest. The sample was naive CD8+ T cells sorted from blood. The receptors were sampled from a woman aged 25 to 39 in good health.

J is TRBJ2-3 and V is TRBV27, with 13 bases fitting TRBD2. Trimming cost V 6 bases and J 5 bases; bases outside gene matches: 8. CDR1 MNHEY and CDR2 SMNVEV come from the germline V gene (reference sequence). This CDR3 is built from 16 residues. The CDR3 reads CASSPGTSGVRDTQYF. The DNA for the CDR3 is TGTGCCAGCAGCCCCGGGACTAGCGGGGTCCGAGATACGCAGTATTTT.

This rearrangement joins TRBV5-4 to TRBJ1-2; 9 positions agree with TRBD1. The CDR3 sequence is 15 residues long. The junction had 7 bases not matched to a gene; V was cut back by 2 bases and J by 5 bases. Looked up from germline, CDR1 is SGHNT and CDR2 is YYREEE (reference sequence). The CDR3 DNA reads as TGTGCCAGCAGCTTTCGGACAGGGGCTGATTATGGCTACACCTTC. It translates to CASSFRTGADYGYTF.

V and J are TRBV7-9 and TRBJ1-4, with 10 positions matching TRBD1. V lost 4 bases to trimming and J lost 6 bases; unmatched junction nucleotides: 2. The CDR3 totals 14 residues. CDR1 is SEHNR, CDR2 FQNEAQ, per germline (reference sequence). CDR3 amino acids: CASSSDRGYEKLFF. For the CDR3, the DNA is TGTGCCAGCAGCTCGGACAGGGGGTATGAAAAACTGTTTTTT. Using reference TRBV7-9 and TRBJ1-4 for the parts outside the CDR3, the full variable domain is DTGVSQNPRHKITKRGQNVTFRCDPISEHNRLYWYRQTLGQGPEFLTYFQNEAQLEKSRLLSDRFSAERPKGSFSTLEIQRTEQGDSAMYLCASSSDRGYEKLFFGSGTQLSVL.

The chain couples TRBV4-1 to TRBJ2-7, with 11 bases that match TRBD2. V shed 2 bases and J 4 bases; nucleotides not matched to a gene: 10. CDR3 length: 17 residues. Per the germline V gene, CDR1 is MGHRA and CDR2 is YSYEKL. The CDR3 coding sequence is TGCGCCAGCAGCCAATCACCGCCGGGACTAGCGGATTACGAGCAGTACTTC. Protein: CASSQSPPGLADYEQYF.

The gene calls are TRBV4-1 and TRBJ2-7; 12 bases are shared with TRBD2. V shed 3 bases and J 5 bases; nucleotides not matched to a gene: 8. Germline values: CDR1 MGHRA, CDR2 YSYEKL. The CDR3 spans 16 residues. The DNA for the CDR3 is TGCGCCAGCAGCCAGCGACTAGCGGGAGAATTTAACGAGCAGTACTTC. Translation: CASSQRLAGEFNEQYF.

The V gene is TRBV14, the J gene TRBJ1-2; TRBD1 might be the D (6 bases). This CDR3 contains 15 residues. V lost 5 bases, J lost 8 bases, and 21 bases lay in between. Germline V lookup: CDR1 SGHDN, CDR2 FVKESK. The CDR3 loop is CASSGPSGGLRGYTF. The CDR3 DNA follows: TGTGCCAGCAGCGGGCCGTCGGGGGGCCTAAGGGGCTACACCTTC.

V gene TRBV7-8 combines with J gene TRBJ2-5; TRBD2 matches 14 bases. The end of the DNA is better explained by TRBJ2-7, so the J call may be wrong. Germline V lookup: CDR1 SGHVS, CDR2 FQNEAQ. The CDR3 loop spans 17 amino acids. The CDR3 DNA sequence: TGTGCCAGCAGCTGGGGACTAGCGGGAGTGTCCTCCTACGAGCAGTACTTC. Translation: CASSWGLAGVSSYEQYF.

This clone has a single count. The chain recombines TRBV11-2 with TRBJ2-7, with TRBD2 matching 8 bases. V shed 2 bases, J shed 2 bases, and the junction held 5 bases outside the gene matches. CDR1 and CDR2 (germline): SGHAT, FQNNGV. The CDR3 is made up of 15 amino acids. For the CDR3, the DNA is TGTGCCAGCAGCTTACCGATAGCGGGGACCTACGAGCAGTACTTC. Amino acid sequence: CASSLPIAGTYEQYF.

V usage is TRBV5-1 and J usage is TRBJ2-7, with 10 bases identical to TRBD2. The CDR3 totals 15 residues. Unmatched junction bases numbered 7, after V lost 5 bases and J lost 2 bases. Per the germline V gene, CDR1 is SGHRS and CDR2 is YFSETQ. The CDR3 DNA is TGCGCCAGCAGAGAAGCGGGAGGGCCCGCCTACGAGCAGTACTTC. It translates to CASREAGGPAYEQYF.

The chain recombines TRBV20-1 with TRBJ2-1; D unresolved. V was clipped by 3 bases and J by 9 bases, with 9 bases between them. The germline CDR1 and CDR2 sequences are DFQATT and SNEGSKA (reference sequence). There are 11 residues in the CDR3. The CDR3 bases are TGCAGTGCTAGGATCGTTGGTGAGCAGTTCTTC. This translates into CSARIVGEQFF.

Only one count was recorded for this clone. The chain carries TRBV5-1 and TRBJ2-7; weak D call: TRBD2 (7 bases). The V end was cut by 3 bases, the J end by 3 bases, with 16 bases between. The V gene's germline CDR1 is SGHRS and CDR2 YFSETQ. The CDR3 has 15 amino acids. The CDR3, as DNA: TGCGCCAGCAGCTGGATGACAGGCGGGGGCTACGAGCAGTACTTC. Protein product: CASSWMTGGGYEQYF.

The chain combines TRBV30 with TRBJ2-7; D is uncertain. CDR1 is GTSNPN, CDR2 SVGIG, per germline (reference sequence). V lost 1 base, J lost 3 bases, and 10 bases lay in between. The CDR3 extends over 13 amino acids. CDR3 DNA: TGTGCCTGGAGTGAGGGTGGCTACTACGAGCAGTACTTC. Residues: CAWSEGGYYEQYF.